The 11 T cell receptor beta chains below all came from one sample that was sequenced in a study of control samples from healthy donors and cancer patients. The table came from immunoSEQ multiplex PCR; TCRdb's copy has only in-frame clones and leaves some out. The table shows roughly 70,000 clones, with 84% occurring only once. The sample consisted of blood. The receptors originated from a man aged 50 to 60 in good health.

The chain uses TRBV19 and TRBJ2-4; D might be TRBD1 (6 bases). Germline V gives CDR1 LNHDA, CDR2 SQIVND (reference sequence). Trimming took 8 bases from V and 3 from J, leaving 14 bases between them. The CDR3 is 14 amino acids. CDR3 loop: CASDVQGGKNIQYF. CDR3 nucleotides: TGTGCCAGTGACGTACAGGGCGGCAAAAACATTCAGTACTTC.

The rearrangement uses TRBV6-5 and TRBJ1-1; TRBD1 matches 7 bases. CDR1 and CDR2 (germline): MNHEY, SVGAGI. After removal of 6 bases from V and 5 bases from J, the junction contained 6 bases not matched to a gene. This CDR3 is built from 13 residues. The CDR3 DNA sequence: TGTGCCAGCAGCCAAACACAGGGGACTGAAGCTTTCTTT. Its protein is CASSQTQGTEAFF.

The DNA for the CDR3 is TGTGCCAGCCAAGCGGGGGGACTAGAGACCCAGTACTTC. Translating gives CASQAGGLETQYF. V is TRBV9 and J is TRBJ2-5; TRBD2 agrees at 9 bases. With 7 bases clipped from V and 4 bases from J, the junction kept 5 bases outside the gene matches. The CDR3 runs to 13 residues. Germline CDR1 reads SGDLS; CDR2 reads YYNGEE. The entire variable domain, with the rest obtained from reference TRBV9 and TRBJ2-5, is as follows: DSGVTQTPKHLITATGQRVTLRCSPRSGDLSVYWYQQSLDQGLQFLIQYYNGEERAKGNILERFSAQQFPDLHSELNLSSLELGDSALYFCASQAGGLETQYFGPGTRLLVL.

The chain combines TRBV9 with TRBJ2-1; D not certain. This CDR3 contains 15 residues. CDR1 is SGDLS, CDR2 YYNGEE, per germline. V dropped 3 bases and J dropped 1 base, with 11 bases sitting between them. The DNA of the CDR3 is TGTGCCAGCAGCGCTTCTCTGGTATCCTACAATGAGCAGTTCTTC. Translation gives CASSASLVSYNEQFF.

V gene TRBV28 combines with J gene TRBJ1-1; the D is unclear. V was pared by 8 bases and J by 7 bases, with 17 bases between. Germline assignment: CDR1 MDHEN and CDR2 SYDVKM. The CDR3 consists of 13 residues. CDR3 bases: TGTGCCAGCGTCACTCCTGCACTCAATGAAGCTTTCTTT. It is translated as CASVTPALNEAFF.

This sequence joins TRBV6-4 and TRBJ2-7; TRBD2 aligns across 9 bases. The CDR3 spans 16 residues. Per the germline V gene, CDR1 is MRHNA and CDR2 is SNTAGT. The V gene end was trimmed by 2 bases and the J gene end by 2 bases; junction bases not matched to a gene: 7. For the CDR3, the DNA is TGTGCCAGCAGTGACGAGTCTAGCGGGAATCCCTACGAGCAGTACTTC. Amino acids: CASSDESSGNPYEQYF.

The count of this clone is one. This chain uses TRBV14 with TRBJ2-3, with 8 nucleotides matching TRBD2. V shed 2 bases, J shed 1 base, and the junction held 2 bases outside the gene matches. The germline CDR1 and CDR2 sequences are SGHDN and FVKESK. The CDR3 length is 15 residues. The CDR3 loop is CASSQKTSGTDTQYF. The CDR3 region has the DNA TGTGCCAGCAGCCAAAAGACTAGCGGCACAGATACGCAGTATTTT. The whole variable domain, remainder taken from reference TRBV14 and TRBJ2-3, is EAGVTQFPSHSVIEKGQTVTLRCDPISGHDNLYWYRRVMGKEIKFLLHFVKESKQDESGMPNNRFLAERTGGTYSTLKVQPAELEDSGVYFCASSQKTSGTDTQYFGPGTRLTVL.

The chain has TRBV7-3 and TRBJ1-1; D remains unclear. Trimming removed 5 bases from V and 0 bases from J, with 10 bases in between. Germline V gives CDR1 SGHTA, CDR2 FQGTGA. This CDR3 is built from 14 residues. The CDR3 sequence: CASSLQSMNTEAFF. CDR3 sequence (DNA): TGTGCCAGCAGCCTACAGTCCATGAACACTGAAGCTTTCTTT.

This clone was detected only once. The V gene is TRBV6-5, the J gene TRBJ2-5; 11 nucleotides agree with TRBD2. Germline V gene sequence: CDR1 MNHEY, CDR2 SVGAGI. This CDR3 contains 14 residues. Unmatched junction bases numbered 5, after V lost 8 bases and J lost 3 bases. CDR3 in amino acids: CASGLAGGKETQYF. Here the CDR3 DNA reads TGTGCCAGCGGTCTAGCGGGGGGCAAAGAGACCCAGTACTTC.

The V gene is TRBV19, the J gene TRBJ2-5; D unclear. Germline V gene lookup returns CDR1 LNHDA and CDR2 SQIVND (reference sequence). V was shortened by 4 bases and J by 2 bases, with 17 bases between the two germline ends. This CDR3 has 16 residues. CDR3 region: CASSTGSKGFQETQYF. The DNA for the CDR3 is TGTGCCAGTAGTACCGGCTCAAAAGGGTTTCAAGAGACCCAGTACTTC.

The rearrangement links TRBV19 to TRBJ2-7; TRBD1 matches at 9 bases. CDR3 length: 14 amino acids. Germline V gives CDR1 LNHDA, CDR2 SQIVND (reference sequence). V was clipped by 8 bases and J by 6 bases; unmatched bases: 11. This CDR3 is CASCALGQGGEQYF. CDR3 DNA: TGTGCCAGTTGCGCTTTGGGACAGGGAGGCGAGCAGTACTTC.